The 27 T cell receptor beta chains given below trace back to one sample, sequenced in a study of blood T cell repertoires in COVID-19. Method: immunoSEQ multiplex PCR; TCRdb's copy keeps in-frame clones and lacks some. The table has 40,000 to 60,000 clones, approximately 90% seen once. Sequences were obtained from peripheral blood. Every receptor here comes from a man between 35 and 55 years old with active COVID-19.

The chain combines TRBV28 with TRBJ1-5, with 9 bases identical to TRBD1. Germline V gene data show CDR1 as MDHEN and CDR2 as SYDVKM. With V trimmed by 5 bases and J by 4 bases, 3 bases remained unmatched. CDR3 length: 14 amino acids. The CDR3 region is CASSPDRGNQPQHF. In nucleotides, the CDR3 is TGTGCCAGCAGTCCGGACAGGGGAAATCAGCCCCAGCATTTT.

This clone has more than one count but fewer than ten. The chain combines TRBV19 with TRBJ1-1; 9 positions match TRBD1. This CDR3 region has 14 residues. Trimming removed 7 bases from V and 2 bases from J; junction bases left unmatched: 5. CDR1 is LNHDA and CDR2 is SQIVND in the germline V gene (reference sequence). DNA for the CDR3: TGTGCCAGTATCCCGGGACAGGGAAACACTGAAGCTTTCTTT. It specifies CASIPGQGNTEAFF.

This clone was recorded a few times. V usage is TRBV18 and J usage is TRBJ1-5; D remains ambiguous. The CDR3 consists of 17 residues. V was shortened by 4 bases and J by 0 bases, with 16 bases between the two germline ends. Per germline, CDR1 KGHSH and CDR2 LQKENI. CDR3 in DNA: TGTGCCAGCTCACAGAACGGGGTCCGGGTTAGCAATCAGCCCCAGCATTTT. Protein: CASSQNGVRVSNQPQHF.

The sample holds one count of this clone. J is TRBJ2-1 and V is TRBV7-2; the match to TRBD2 covers 13 bases. CDR3 length: 16 amino acids. In germline, CDR1 is SGHTA, CDR2 FQGNSA. V lost 6 bases to trimming and J lost 9 bases; unmatched junction nucleotides: 11. CDR3 in amino acids: CASRSRRLAGGGEQFF. In nucleotides, the CDR3 is TGTGCCAGCAGATCTAGGAGACTAGCGGGAGGCGGTGAGCAGTTCTTC.

This clone has just one count. The rearrangement links TRBV20-1 to TRBJ1-6, with 8 bases fitting TRBD1. The CDR3 loop spans 16 amino acids. The ends lost 3 bases at V and 6 bases at J; junction bases unmatched: 10. CDR1 DFQATT and CDR2 SNEGSKA come from the germline V gene (reference sequence). The CDR3 DNA is TGCAGTGCTAGTGAGGACAGGGACCCTTCTAATTCACCCCTCCACTTT. This translates into CSASEDRDPSNSPLHF.

This chain connects TRBV7-3 to TRBJ2-3; the match to TRBD2 covers 12 bases. This CDR3 spans 16 amino acids. Germline V CDR1 and CDR2: SGHTA, FQGTGA. Losses at the gene ends were 4 bases for V and 4 bases for J; bases not matched to a gene: 6. DNA of the CDR3: TGTGCCAGCAGCTCGTCTCTAGCGGGAGGGTCAGATACGCAGTATTTT. Residues: CASSSSLAGGSDTQYF.

This chain connects TRBV2 to TRBJ1-2; no clear D. Germline V gene data show CDR1 as SNHLY and CDR2 as FYNNEI. The CDR3 covers 13 residues. Trimming stripped 7 bases from V and 0 bases from J, with 9 bases between. The CDR3 sequence is CASIEGPNYGYTF. As DNA, the CDR3 is TGTGCCAGCATTGAGGGCCCTAACTATGGCTACACCTTC.

The J gene is TRBJ2-7, the V gene TRBV4-1; 12 bases align to TRBD2. V was pared by 3 bases and J by 7 bases, with 13 bases of the junction left unmatched. Germline V gene data show CDR1 as MGHRA and CDR2 as YSYEKL. This CDR3 is 17 amino acids long. The CDR3 loop reads CASSQAGLAGPYGEQYF. DNA of the CDR3: TGCGCCAGCAGCCAGGCGGGACTAGCGGGTCCCTACGGGGAGCAGTACTTC.

The V call is TRBV5-1, the J call TRBJ2-3, with 9 bases fitting TRBD2. The CDR3 is 16 residues long. J gave up 1 base and V 2 bases, and 5 bases lay outside the gene matches. CDR1 SGHRS and CDR2 YFSETQ come from the germline V gene. CDR3 residues: CASSLNLAGRTDTQYF. For the CDR3, the DNA is TGCGCCAGCAGCTTAAATCTAGCGGGGCGCACAGATACGCAGTATTTT.

This rearrangement joins TRBV27 to TRBJ2-7; 7 nucleotides agree with TRBD1. With 4 bases clipped from V and 4 bases from J, the junction kept 10 bases outside the gene matches. Germline values: CDR1 MNHEY, CDR2 SMNVEV (reference sequence). CDR3 length: 15 amino acids. The CDR3 sequence is CASSSHYRGSYEQYF. The CDR3 DNA sequence: TGTGCCAGCAGTTCCCATTACAGGGGAAGTTACGAGCAGTACTTC.

The rearrangement uses TRBV5-1 and TRBJ2-2, with 8 bases lining up with TRBD1. This CDR3 contains 15 residues. After removal of 0 bases from V and 7 bases from J, the junction contained 5 bases not matched to a gene. Germline lookup yields CDR1 SGHRS and CDR2 YFSETQ. The DNA for the CDR3 is TGCGCCAGCAGCTTGGGCCAGGGGGCTTACGGGGAGCTGTTTTTT. Translating it yields CASSLGQGAYGELFF.

V usage is TRBV5-1 and J usage is TRBJ2-1, with TRBD2 identical over 7 bases. CDR1 is SGHRS and CDR2 is YFSETQ in the germline V gene. This CDR3 contains 13 residues. V trimming: 4 bases; J trimming: 7 bases; junction bases outside the gene matches: 5. The CDR3 sequence: CASSPDGGNEQFF. CDR3 sequence (DNA): TGCGCCAGCAGCCCAGACGGGGGGAATGAGCAGTTCTTC.

This clone was seen once. The V gene is TRBV5-4, the J gene TRBJ2-7; 9 bases fit TRBD1. Germline-derived CDR1 and CDR2 are SGHNT and YYREEE (reference sequence). The CDR3 covers 14 residues. After removal of 3 bases from V and 4 bases from J, the junction contained 5 bases not matched to a gene. In nucleotides, the CDR3 is TGTGCCAGCAGCTCGGACAGGGGTAGTTACGAGCAGTACTTC. This codes for CASSSDRGSYEQYF. Supplemented by reference TRBV5-4 and TRBJ2-7, the full variable domain reads ETGVTQSPTHLIKTRGQQVTLRCSSQSGHNTVSWYQQALGQGPQFIFQYYREEENGRGNFPPRFSGLQFPNYSSELNVNALELDDSALYLCASSSDRGSYEQYFGPGTRLTVT.

This clone was counted between two and nine times. The V call is TRBV7-2, the J call TRBJ2-3, with a possible D match to TRBD2 (5 bases). Germline lookup yields CDR1 SGHTA and CDR2 FQGNSA. V was trimmed by 4 bases and J by 0 bases, leaving 11 bases between them. This CDR3 has 15 residues. As DNA, the CDR3 is TGTGCCAGCAGCTCTACCGGGATAAGCACAGATACGCAGTATTTT. Protein product: CASSSTGISTDTQYF.

J is TRBJ1-1 and V is TRBV7-8, with a weak D call TRBD1 (6 bases). Germline V gene data show CDR1 as SGHVS and CDR2 as FQNEAQ. The CDR3 loop spans 15 amino acids. V was pared by 5 bases and J by 1 base, with 14 bases between. CDR3 protein: CASSPSGQTNTEAFF. As DNA, the CDR3 is TGTGCCAGCAGCCCTAGTGGACAGACGAACACTGAAGCTTTCTTT.

This chain joins TRBV3-1 (or the pseudogene TRBV3-2) and TRBJ1-3; 10 nucleotides line up with TRBD1. Per germline, CDR1 LGHDT and CDR2 YNNKEL (reference sequence). The CDR3 is made up of 14 amino acids. V was clipped by 7 bases and J by 4 bases; unmatched bases: 4. The CDR3 region is CASTGTGEGNTIYF. The CDR3 nucleotides read TGTGCCAGCACCGGGACAGGGGAGGGAAACACCATATATTTT.

Sample share makes this clone medium-sized. The rearrangement uses TRBV28 and TRBJ2-1, with TRBD2 as a possible D gene (5 bases). The germline V and J ends were trimmed by 5 bases and 0 bases, with 35 bases remaining between them. The CDR3 length is 23 residues. CDR1 is MDHEN, CDR2 SYDVKM, per germline. CDR3 sequence (DNA): TGTGCCAGCAGTCCTTCCTGGGGTAGCCCTATAATCGACCTAGGGAGCTCCTACAATGAGCAGTTCTTC. Translated: CASSPSWGSPIIDLGSSYNEQFF.

This clone turned up a few times. V usage is TRBV5-1 and J usage is TRBJ1-1; 9 bases match TRBD1. CDR3 length: 16 residues. Germline CDR1 SGHRS, CDR2 YFSETQ. Trimming took 0 bases from V and 7 from J; bases not matched to a gene: 10. CDR3: CASSLGGTGGRGEAFF. As DNA, the CDR3 is TGCGCCAGCAGCTTGGGGGGCACAGGGGGCCGAGGTGAAGCTTTCTTT.

The rearrangement joins TRBV9 to TRBJ2-3; D is possibly TRBD1 (6 bases). Looked up from germline, CDR1 is SGDLS and CDR2 is YYNGEE. The V and J ends lost 4 bases and 3 bases respectively, with 9 bases between them. The CDR3 extends over 13 amino acids. This chain's CDR3 is CASSLRGTDTQYF. DNA of the CDR3: TGTGCCAGCAGCCTTAGGGGGACAGATACGCAGTATTTT.

The chain uses TRBV29-1 and TRBJ1-1; D perhaps matches TRBD1 (5 bases). Germline V gene data show CDR1 as SQVTM and CDR2 as ANQGSEA. V shed 7 bases and J shed 3 bases, with 12 bases lying between them. The CDR3 totals 12 residues. The CDR3 DNA reads TGCAGCGCCGAGTCAGGGTACACTGAAGCTTTCTTT. It codes for CSAESGYTEAFF.

The V and J genes are TRBV3-1 (or the pseudogene TRBV3-2) and TRBJ2-3; TRBD2 might be the D (5 bases). The CDR3 sequence is 15 residues long. The germline V and J ends were trimmed by 3 bases and 4 bases, with 14 bases remaining between them. Germline assignment: CDR1 LGHDT and CDR2 YNNKEL (reference sequence). The DNA for the CDR3 is TGTGCCAGCAGCCACTTCTCCGCGGGCTCAGATACGCAGTATTTT. Translation: CASSHFSAGSDTQYF.

The chain links TRBV5-5 to TRBJ2-7; D perhaps matches TRBD2 (7 bases). Germline V gene data show CDR1 as SGHKS and CDR2 as YYEKEE (reference sequence). V lost 4 bases and J 4 bases, leaving 21 bases between the germline ends. The CDR3 totals 16 residues. This CDR3 is CASSSKGGGPRYEQYF. CDR3 DNA sequence: TGTGCCAGCAGCAGCAAAGGGGGAGGGCCAAGGTACGAGCAGTACTTC. The variable domain in full, completed from reference TRBV5-5 and TRBJ2-7, reads DAGVTQSPTHLIKTRGQQVTLRCSPISGHKSVSWYQQVLGQGPQFIFQYYEKEERGRGNFPDRFSARQFPNYSSELNVNALLLGDSALYLCASSSKGGGPRYEQYFGPGTRLTVT.

The gene calls are TRBV25-1 and TRBJ2-5; TRBD2 is a possible D gene (5 bases). The V gene's germline CDR1 is MGHDK and CDR2 SYGVNS. V was cut by 4 bases and J by 1 base, with 10 bases left in between. This CDR3 spans 14 amino acids. The DNA of the CDR3 is TGTGCCAGCAGTGCTACGGGGATCCAAGAGACCCAGTACTTC. Translated, it gives CASSATGIQETQYF.

This chain connects TRBV6-1 to TRBJ2-7, with 7 bases matching TRBD1. Trimming at V came to 2 bases and at J to 2 bases, leaving 6 bases not matched to a gene. The CDR3 is 15 amino acids. Germline V gives CDR1 MNHNS, CDR2 SASEGT. CDR3 coding DNA: TGTGCCAGCAGTGAATTGGCCGGGACAGCCTACGAGCAGTACTTC. Its translation is CASSELAGTAYEQYF.

This sequence joins TRBV28 and TRBJ2-1; D remains ambiguous. Deletions cut 9 bases from V and 0 bases from J, with 15 bases between. Germline assignment: CDR1 MDHEN and CDR2 SYDVKM. The CDR3 has 15 residues. CDR3 coding DNA: TGTGCCAGTAGAAGACTGGCGAGCTCCTACAATGAGCAGTTCTTC. As protein: CASRRLASSYNEQFF.

J is TRBJ2-1 and V is TRBV7-6; 9 bases line up with TRBD2. V gave up 6 bases and J gave up 5 bases; unmatched junction bases: 8. This CDR3 spans 15 amino acids. CDR1 and CDR2 from the germline V gene are SGHVS and FNYEAQ. The CDR3 sequence is CASSYLAGIHNEQFF. The CDR3 nucleotides are TGTGCCAGCAGTTACCTAGCGGGAATACACAATGAGCAGTTCTTC.

V and J are TRBV29-1 and TRBJ1-2; D not resolved. The germline V and J ends were trimmed by 6 bases and 5 bases, with 10 bases remaining between them. Germline-derived CDR1 and CDR2 are SQVTM and ANQGSEA. The CDR3 extends over 11 amino acids. CDR3 sequence: CSVPRGYGYTF. Here the CDR3 DNA reads TGCAGCGTCCCTAGAGGGTATGGCTACACCTTC.